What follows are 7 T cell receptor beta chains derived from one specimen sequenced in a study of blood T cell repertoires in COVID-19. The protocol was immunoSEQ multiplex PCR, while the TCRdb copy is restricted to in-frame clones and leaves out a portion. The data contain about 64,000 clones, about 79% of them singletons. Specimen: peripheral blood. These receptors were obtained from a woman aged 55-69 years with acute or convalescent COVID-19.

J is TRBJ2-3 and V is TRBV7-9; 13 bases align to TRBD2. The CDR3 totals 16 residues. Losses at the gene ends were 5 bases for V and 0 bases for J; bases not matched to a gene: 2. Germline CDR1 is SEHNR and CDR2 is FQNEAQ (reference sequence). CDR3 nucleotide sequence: TGTGCCAGCAGCCGGACTAGCGGGGGTAGCACAGATACGCAGTATTTT. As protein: CASSRTSGGSTDTQYF.

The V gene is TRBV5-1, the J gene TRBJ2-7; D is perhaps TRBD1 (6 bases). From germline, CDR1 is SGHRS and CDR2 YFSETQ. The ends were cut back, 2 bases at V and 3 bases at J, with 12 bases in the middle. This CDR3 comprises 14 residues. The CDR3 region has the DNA TGCGCCAGCAGCTTACAGGGAACTTACTACGAGCAGTACTTC. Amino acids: CASSLQGTYYEQYF.

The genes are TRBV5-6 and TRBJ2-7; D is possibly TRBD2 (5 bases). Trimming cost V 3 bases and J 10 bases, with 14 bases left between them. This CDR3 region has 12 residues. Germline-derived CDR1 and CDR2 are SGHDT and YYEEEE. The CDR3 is CASSYTDRGQYF. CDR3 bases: TGTGCCAGCAGCTACACGGACCGGGGACAGTACTTC.

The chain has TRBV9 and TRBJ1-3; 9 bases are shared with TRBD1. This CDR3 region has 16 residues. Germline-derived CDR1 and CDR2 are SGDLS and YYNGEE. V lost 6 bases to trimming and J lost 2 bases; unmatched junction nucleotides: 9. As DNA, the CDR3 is TGTGCCAGCACCCCGAGGGGGGACAGGGCTGGAAACACCATATATTTT. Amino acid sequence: CASTPRGDRAGNTIYF.

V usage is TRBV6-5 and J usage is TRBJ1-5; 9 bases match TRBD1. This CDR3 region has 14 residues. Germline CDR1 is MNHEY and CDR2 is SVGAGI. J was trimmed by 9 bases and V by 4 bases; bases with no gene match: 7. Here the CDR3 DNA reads TGTGCCAGCAGTTTACAGGGGGCTGGGGCGCCCCAGCATTTT. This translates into CASSLQGAGAPQHF.

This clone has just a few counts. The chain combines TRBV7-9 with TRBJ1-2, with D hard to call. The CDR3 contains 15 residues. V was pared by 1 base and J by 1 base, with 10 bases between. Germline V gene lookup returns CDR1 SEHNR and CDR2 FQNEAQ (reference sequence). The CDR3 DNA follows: TGTGCCAGCAGCTTAGAGAGGATAAGTAACTATGGCTACACCTTC. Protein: CASSLERISNYGYTF.

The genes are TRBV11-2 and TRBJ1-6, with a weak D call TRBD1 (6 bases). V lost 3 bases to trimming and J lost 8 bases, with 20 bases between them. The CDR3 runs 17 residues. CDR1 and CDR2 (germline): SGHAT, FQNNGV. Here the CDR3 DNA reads TGTGCCAGCAGCTTCAGCAGAGGTCAGGACAGCTATTCACCCCTCCACTTT. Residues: CASSFSRGQDSYSPLHF. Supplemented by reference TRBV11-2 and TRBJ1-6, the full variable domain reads EAGVAQSPRYKIIEKRQSVAFWCNPISGHATLYWYQQILGQGPKLLIQFQNNGVVDDSQLPKDRFSAERLKGVDSTLKIQPAKLEDSAVYLCASSFSRGQDSYSPLHFGNGTRLTVT.